This T cell receptor beta chain was retrieved from a study of blood T cell repertoires in COVID-19. Study context: Spain, Italy and the United States supplied samples that represented acute and convalescent COVID-19. T cells, B-cell-depleted T cells, or PBMCs provided the cDNA or gDNA that served as material.

In the original workflow: Reference gene primers were amplified, and this amplification served to estimate nucleated cell counts. The assay was immunoSEQ multiplex PCR, and TCRdb's table has in-frame clones only and misses some. V, J and clone size were drawn from that table, and D and trimming were deduced from the DNA. The repertoire has under 300,000 clones, about 89% of them found once; the top ten carry around 2%. CDR1 is KGHSY, CDR2 FQNENV, per germline. The CDR3 is 15 amino acids. V lost 7 bases to trimming and J lost 2 bases, with 16 bases between them. V and J are TRBV16 and TRBJ2-3, with a weak D call TRBD1 (6 bases). Sequenced: peripheral blood. The receptor was derived from a man aged 45-60 years with acute or convalescent COVID-19. The CDR3 is CASNPTGHLTDTQYF. In nucleotides, the CDR3 is TGTGCCAGCAACCCAACGGGACACCTCACAGATACGCAGTATTTT.